One sample yielded the 28 T cell receptor beta chains listed below, sequenced in a study of T cell responses to AZD1222 COVID-19 vaccine. Sequencing was performed with immunoSEQ multiplex PCR; in TCRdb, only in-frame clones are kept and a portion is missing. The sample has tens of thousands of clones; 75% to 95% are singletons. Source: peripheral blood, taken 28 days after the second dose of the MenACWY control vaccine. Receptors originate from an adult who received the MenACWY meningococcal vaccine as a control.

The CDR3 DNA reads TGCGCCAGCAGCTTGATCGTGTCGGGGAACACCGGGGAGCTGTTTTTT. Amino acid sequence: CASSLIVSGNTGELFF. This chain links TRBV5-1 with TRBJ2-2; D remains ambiguous. The germline V and J ends were trimmed by 1 base and 1 base, with 11 bases remaining between them. Germline CDR1 SGHRS, CDR2 YFSETQ. The CDR3 sequence is 16 residues long.

The chain joins TRBV14 to TRBJ2-1; perhaps TRBD1 as D (6 bases). The germline V gene encodes CDR1 SGHDN and CDR2 FVKESK. The CDR3 is made up of 14 amino acids. The germline V and J ends were trimmed by 4 bases and 6 bases, with 13 bases remaining between them. CDR3 in DNA: TGTGCCAGCAGCCTATTACAGGGTTTCAATGAGCAGTTCTTC. It codes for CASSLLQGFNEQFF.

The chain links TRBV2 to TRBJ1-4; the D is unclear. This CDR3 spans 14 amino acids. Germline lookup yields CDR1 SNHLY and CDR2 FYNNEI. The ends were cut back, 7 bases at V and 7 bases at J, with 16 bases in the middle. The DNA for the CDR3 is TGTGCCAGCAAGTTGACGGGAGGCCGTGAAAAACTGTTTTTT. Residues: CASKLTGGREKLFF. Complete variable domain (other parts from reference TRBV2 and TRBJ1-4): EPEVTQTPSHQVTQMGQEVILRCVPISNHLYFYWYRQILGQKVEFLVSFYNNEISEKSEIFDDQFSVERPDGSNFTLKIRSTKLEDSAMYFCASKLTGGREKLFFGSGTQLSVL.

V gene TRBV5-5 combines with J gene TRBJ1-4; D possibly corresponds to TRBD1 (5 bases). The CDR3 is made up of 14 amino acids. The V end was cut by 0 bases, the J end by 4 bases, with 7 bases between. Germline loops: CDR1 SGHKS, CDR2 YYEKEE (reference sequence). CDR3 region: CASSLGGLNEKLFF. The CDR3, as DNA: TGTGCCAGCAGCTTGGGGGGCCTTAATGAAAAACTGTTTTTT.

This clone showed up just once. The chain recombines TRBV11-3 with TRBJ2-2; 9 nucleotides agree with TRBD2. V shed 2 bases and J 6 bases; nucleotides not matched to a gene: 4. Per the germline V gene, CDR1 is SGHNT and CDR2 is YENEEA. The CDR3 sequence is 15 residues long. The CDR3 coding sequence is TGTGCCAGCAGCTTATTTAGCGGGAGTCCCGGGGAGCTGTTTTTT. Translation: CASSLFSGSPGELFF. Full variable domain (outside the CDR3, taken from reference TRBV11-3 and TRBJ2-2): EAGVVQSPRYKIIEKKQPVAFWCNPISGHNTLYWYLQNLGQGPELLIRYENEEAVDDSQLPKDRFSAERLKGVDSTLKIQPAELGDSAVYLCASSLFSGSPGELFFGEGSRLTVL.

This clone turned up a few times. The J gene is TRBJ1-1, the V gene TRBV5-8; D unclear. Trimming took off 2 bases at V and 3 bases at J, with 14 bases between the two ends. CDR3 size: 15 residues. Per the germline V gene, CDR1 is SGHTS and CDR2 is YDEGEE. In DNA form, the CDR3 reads TGTGCCAGCAGCTTTGAATGGCCCCGGCACACTGAAGCTTTCTTT. Amino acid sequence: CASSFEWPRHTEAFF.

The chain joins TRBV28 to TRBJ1-1, with 7 bases that match TRBD1. The CDR3 has 15 amino acids. Germline CDR1 and CDR2: MDHEN and SYDVKM. The V segment lost 6 bases and the J segment 8 bases; nucleotides outside the gene matches: 15. In DNA form, the CDR3 reads TGTGCCAGCAGCTCGCGGACAGGTACAAGAGGAGAAGCTTTCTTT. This encodes CASSSRTGTRGEAFF.

This chain joins TRBV9 and TRBJ1-2; perhaps TRBD1 as D (5 bases). Germline assignment: CDR1 SGDLS and CDR2 YYNGEE. Trimming shortened V by 4 bases and J by 2 bases, and 18 bases separated the two germline ends. The CDR3 loop spans 16 amino acids. CDR3 nucleotide sequence: TGTGCCAGCAGCCCCACAGGCCAGGGTCGCAACTATGGCTACACCTTC. Protein product: CASSPTGQGRNYGYTF.

The V gene is TRBV19, the J gene TRBJ1-2; D gene ambiguous. Deletions cut 7 bases from V and 1 base from J, with 7 bases between. The CDR3 spans 12 residues. Per germline, CDR1 LNHDA and CDR2 SQIVND (reference sequence). Here the CDR3 reads CASTPDNYGYTF. The CDR3, as DNA: TGTGCCAGTACCCCAGATAACTATGGCTACACCTTC.

This chain connects TRBV18 to TRBJ1-3; a possible D gene is TRBD1 (5 bases). This CDR3 comprises 16 residues. V was trimmed by 3 bases and J by 0 bases, leaving 12 bases between them. Looked up from germline, CDR1 is KGHSH and CDR2 is LQKENI. The CDR3: CASSPGQQSSGNTIYF. The CDR3 DNA reads TGTGCCAGCTCACCTGGACAACAGAGCTCTGGAAACACCATATATTTT. Together with reference TRBV18 and TRBJ1-3, the CDR3 gives the full variable domain: NAGVMQNPRHLVRRRGQEARLRCSPMKGHSHVYWYRQLPEEGLKFMVYLQKENIIDESGMPKERFSAEFPKEGPSILRIQQVVRGDSAAYFCASSPGQQSSGNTIYFGEGSWLTVV.

The chain couples TRBV2 to TRBJ1-1; D ambiguous. The germline gives CDR1 SNHLY, CDR2 FYNNEI. This CDR3 contains 13 residues. Trimming removed 7 bases from V and 5 bases from J, with 14 bases in between. CDR3 sequence reads: CASTGHSGTEAFF. The CDR3 DNA follows: TGTGCCAGCACGGGCCATTCGGGGACTGAAGCTTTCTTT.

This clone showed up just a few times. Different DNA sequences within this sample yield the same CDR3. V gene TRBV14 combines with J gene TRBJ1-6; no reliable D call. The germline V and J ends were trimmed by 0 bases and 10 bases, with 13 bases remaining between them. The CDR3 totals 15 residues. Germline CDR1 is SGHDN and CDR2 is FVKESK. Written as DNA, the CDR3 is TGTGCCAGCAGCCAAGACCCGGCAGGAAAGTCACCCCTCCACTTT. This gives the protein CASSQDPAGKSPLHF. Full variable domain (rest looked up from reference TRBV14 and TRBJ1-6): EAGVTQFPSHSVIEKGQTVTLRCDPISGHDNLYWYRRVMGKEIKFLLHFVKESKQDESGMPNNRFLAERTGGTYSTLKVQPAELEDSGVYFCASSQDPAGKSPLHFGNGTRLTVT.

The chain is built from TRBV7-8 and TRBJ2-7; D may be TRBD1 (6 bases). In germline, CDR1 is SGHVS, CDR2 FQNEAQ. Trimming removed 4 bases at V and 0 bases at J, with 10 bases between. The CDR3 consists of 14 residues. In nucleotides, the CDR3 is TGTGCCAGCAGCTCAACAGGGAACTCCTACGAGCAGTACTTC. It codes for CASSSTGNSYEQYF.

The chain links TRBV6-5 to TRBJ2-7; D not resolved. The V and J ends lost 2 bases and 5 bases respectively, with 10 bases between them. Germline CDR1 reads MNHEY; CDR2 reads SVGAGI. This CDR3 has 13 amino acids. The DNA for the CDR3 is TGTGCCAGCAGTTACCTCGGCGCAGACGAGCAGTACTTC. Translating it yields CASSYLGADEQYF.

The V and J genes are TRBV9 and TRBJ2-1, with D tentatively TRBD2 (6 bases). The CDR3 is 14 residues long. Trimming pared 6 bases from V and 6 bases from J, leaving 16 bases between. Germline-derived CDR1 and CDR2 are SGDLS and YYNGEE. CDR3 DNA sequence: TGTGCCAGCAACGTCATACTAGCTGGCAATGAGCAGTTCTTC. It translates to CASNVILAGNEQFF.

This chain links TRBV6-2 or TRBV6-3 with TRBJ2-7; D is unresolved. The CDR3 spans 15 residues. CDR1 MNHEY and CDR2 SVGEGT come from the germline V gene. The V and J ends lost 2 bases and 2 bases respectively, with 13 bases between them. CDR3 in amino acids: CASSYGSRRPYEQYF. In DNA form, the CDR3 reads TGTGCCAGCAGTTACGGGTCCCGCCGCCCCTACGAGCAGTACTTC.

The chain carries TRBV7-2 and TRBJ1-5, with D unclear. CDR1 SGHTA and CDR2 FQGNSA come from the germline V gene. The CDR3 runs to 13 residues. Between the trimmed V and J ends, which lost 1 base and 9 bases, there was a span of 10 bases. As DNA, the CDR3 is TGTGCCAGCAGCTTAGAAGGCGGAGCGCCCCAGCATTTT. Its protein product is CASSLEGGAPQHF.

This rearrangement joins TRBV7-2 to TRBJ1-5; D gene unclear. Trimming cost V 5 bases and J 4 bases, with 9 bases left between them. Germline lookup yields CDR1 SGHTA and CDR2 FQGNSA. This CDR3 has 13 amino acids. CDR3 bases: TGTGCCAGCAGCCAGATGGGGAATCAGCCCCAGCATTTT. Amino acid sequence: CASSQMGNQPQHF. Supplemented by reference TRBV7-2 and TRBJ1-5, the full variable domain reads GAGVSQSPSNKVTEKGKDVELRCDPISGHTALYWYRQSLGQGLEFLIYFQGNSAPDKSGLPSDRFSAERTGGSVSTLTIQRTQQEDSAVYLCASSQMGNQPQHFGDGTRLSIL.

The chain combines TRBV28 with TRBJ1-1; TRBD1 agrees at 11 bases. The CDR3 has 14 residues. V was pared by 6 bases and J by 6 bases, with 6 bases of the junction left unmatched. From germline, CDR1 is MDHEN and CDR2 SYDVKM. This CDR3 reads CASRYPGQGAEAFF. CDR3 DNA: TGTGCCAGCAGGTACCCGGGACAGGGGGCTGAAGCTTTCTTT.

The CDR3 reads CASSQDHLPGQSPLHF. The DNA for the CDR3 is TGCGCCAGCAGCCAAGATCACTTACCGGGACAATCACCCCTCCACTTT. The chain uses TRBV4-1 and TRBJ1-6, with D possibly TRBD1 on 6 matching bases. Germline lookup yields CDR1 MGHRA and CDR2 YSYEKL. The CDR3 is 16 amino acids. The germline V and J ends were trimmed by 0 bases and 10 bases, with 16 bases remaining between them.

This chain links TRBV28 with TRBJ1-4; tentatively, D is TRBD1 (5 bases). There are 14 residues in the CDR3. The V gene lost 6 bases and the J gene lost 7 bases, with 15 bases spanning the gap. Germline values: CDR1 MDHEN, CDR2 SYDVKM. DNA for the CDR3: TGTGCCAGCAGCTTAGGGGCAGATCCTGAAAAACTGTTTTTT. Amino acids: CASSLGADPEKLFF.

With respect to this clone: One end of the junction varies from germline; a read error may be responsible. This chain uses TRBV5-1 with TRBJ2-1, with D perhaps matching TRBD2 (6 bases). The germline V gene has CDR1 SGHRS and CDR2 YFSETQ. The CDR3 sequence is 13 residues long. CDR3 amino acids: CASSEGSGGKGVF. The CDR3 DNA reads as TGCGCCAGCAGCGAAGGTTCAGGAGGGAAGGGCGTCTTC.

The V gene is TRBV5-4, the J gene TRBJ1-2, with 10 bases fitting TRBD1. The CDR3 length is 14 residues. Germline loops: CDR1 SGHNT, CDR2 YYREEE (reference sequence). Trimming cost V 4 bases and J 6 bases; bases outside gene matches: 6. Here the CDR3 DNA reads TGTGCCAGCAGCGCAGGGGACAGGGGACATGGCTACACCTTC. This sequence encodes CASSAGDRGHGYTF.

CDR3 protein: CASSLRLGQPQHF. The DNA for the CDR3 is TGTGCCAGCAGTTTACGGTTGGGTCAGCCCCAGCATTTT. This chain links TRBV27 with TRBJ1-5; no clear D. Trimming removed 2 bases from V and 6 bases from J, with 8 bases in between. This CDR3 has 13 amino acids. Per the germline V gene, CDR1 is MNHEY and CDR2 is SMNVEV (reference sequence).

This chain connects TRBV27 to TRBJ2-2, with D hard to call. There are 15 residues in the CDR3. Trimming removed 2 bases from V and 1 base from J, with 8 bases in between. The germline gives CDR1 MNHEY, CDR2 SMNVEV (reference sequence). The CDR3 nucleotides read TGTGCCAGCAGTTTAGTAGCACGGAACACCGGGGAGCTGTTTTTT. Encoded protein: CASSLVARNTGELFF.

The chain is built from TRBV28 and TRBJ1-1, with D possibly being TRBD1 (6 bases). The CDR3 covers 16 residues. The V end lost 5 bases, the J end lost 0 bases, and 16 bases lay between the germline ends. CDR1 is MDHEN and CDR2 is SYDVKM in the germline V gene. In DNA, the CDR3 is TGTGCCAGCAGTCAAAATACAGGGAGTATGAACACTGAAGCTTTCTTT. Its protein is CASSQNTGSMNTEAFF. The variable domain in full, with the rest retrieved from reference TRBV28 and TRBJ1-1, is DVKVTQSSRYLVKRTGEKVFLECVQDMDHENMFWYRQDPGLGLRLIYFSYDVKMKEKGDIPEGYSVSREKKERFSLILESASTNQTSMYLCASSQNTGSMNTEAFFGQGTRLTVV.

The V call is TRBV18, the J call TRBJ2-7, with 9 bases identical to TRBD2. Germline V gives CDR1 KGHSH, CDR2 LQKENI. The CDR3 has 15 residues. Trimming took 0 bases from V and 2 from J; bases not matched to a gene: 2. The CDR3 coding sequence is TGTGCCAGCTCACCACCTAGCGGGAGTACCTACGAGCAGTACTTC. This codes for CASSPPSGSTYEQYF.

The chain is built from TRBV2 and TRBJ1-3, with D maybe TRBD1 (6 bases). There are 15 residues in the CDR3. V gave up 8 bases and J gave up 4 bases, with 18 bases separating them. Germline values: CDR1 SNHLY, CDR2 FYNNEI. As DNA, the CDR3 is TGTGCCAGCGCTCGTTCGGGGGCTGCCGGAAACACCATATATTTT. Translation: CASARSGAAGNTIYF.